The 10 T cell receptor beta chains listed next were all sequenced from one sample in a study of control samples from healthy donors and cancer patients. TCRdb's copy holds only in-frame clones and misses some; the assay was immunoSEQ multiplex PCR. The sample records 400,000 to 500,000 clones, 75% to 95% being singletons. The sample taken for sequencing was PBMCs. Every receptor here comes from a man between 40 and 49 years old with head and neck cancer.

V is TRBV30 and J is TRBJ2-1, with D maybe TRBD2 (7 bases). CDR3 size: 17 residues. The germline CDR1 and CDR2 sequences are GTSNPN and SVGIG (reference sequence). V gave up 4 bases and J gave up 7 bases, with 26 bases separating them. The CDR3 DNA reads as TGTGCCTGGAATAGGGGGGGAGGGATGCTGGGCGCAAATGAGCAGTTCTTC. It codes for CAWNRGGGMLGANEQFF.

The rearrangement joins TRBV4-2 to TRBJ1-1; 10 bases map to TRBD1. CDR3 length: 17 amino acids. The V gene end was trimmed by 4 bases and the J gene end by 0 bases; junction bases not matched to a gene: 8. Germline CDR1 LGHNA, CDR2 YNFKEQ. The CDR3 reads CASSPPPGQGLNTEAFF. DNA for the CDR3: TGTGCCAGCAGCCCGCCACCGGGACAGGGGTTGAACACTGAAGCTTTCTTT.

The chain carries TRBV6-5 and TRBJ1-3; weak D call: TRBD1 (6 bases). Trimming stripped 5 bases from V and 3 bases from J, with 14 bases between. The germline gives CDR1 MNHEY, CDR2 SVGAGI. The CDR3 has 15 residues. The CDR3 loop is CASSPLGGGGNTIYF. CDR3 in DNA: TGTGCCAGCAGTCCCCTGGGGGGCGGTGGAAACACCATATATTTT.

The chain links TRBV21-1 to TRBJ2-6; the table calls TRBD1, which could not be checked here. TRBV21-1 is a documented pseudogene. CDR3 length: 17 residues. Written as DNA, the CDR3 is TGTGCCAGCAGCAACCCCACAGGGGGCTCTGGGGCCAACGTCCTGACTTTC. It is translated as CASSNPTGGSGANVLTF.

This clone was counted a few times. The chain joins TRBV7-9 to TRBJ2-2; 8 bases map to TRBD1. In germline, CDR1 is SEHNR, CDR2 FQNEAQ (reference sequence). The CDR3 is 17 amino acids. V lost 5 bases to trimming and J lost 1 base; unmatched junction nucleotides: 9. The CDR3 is CASSPNLGQGNTGELFF. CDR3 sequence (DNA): TGTGCCAGCAGCCCCAACCTAGGACAGGGGAACACCGGGGAGCTGTTTTTT.

CDR3 protein: CAWSWEGGYTF. The CDR3 DNA sequence: TGTGCCTGGAGTTGGGAGGGAGGCTACACCTTC. This chain connects TRBV30 to TRBJ1-2; D uncertain. The V gene lost 2 bases and the J gene lost 8 bases, with 9 bases spanning the gap. The CDR3 spans 11 residues. Germline V gene sequence: CDR1 GTSNPN, CDR2 SVGIG (reference sequence).

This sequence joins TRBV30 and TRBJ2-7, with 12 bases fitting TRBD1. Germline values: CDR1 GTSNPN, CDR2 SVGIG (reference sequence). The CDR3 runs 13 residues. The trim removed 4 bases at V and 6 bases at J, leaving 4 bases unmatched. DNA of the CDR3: TGTGCCTGGACTGGGACAGGGGGCAGCGAGCAGTACTTC. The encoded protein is CAWTGTGGSEQYF.

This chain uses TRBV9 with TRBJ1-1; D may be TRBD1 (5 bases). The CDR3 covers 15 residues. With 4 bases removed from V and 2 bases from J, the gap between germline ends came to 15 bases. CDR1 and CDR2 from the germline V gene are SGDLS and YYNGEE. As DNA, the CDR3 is TGTGCCAGCAGCACTACAGGCAACCGAAACACTGAAGCTTTCTTT. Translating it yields CASSTTGNRNTEAFF.

In DNA form, the CDR3 reads TGTGCCAGCAGTTTATCTGGCGTGGGACATCTCCGCACTGGCTACACCTTC. Translated: CASSLSGVGHLRTGYTF. The J gene is TRBJ1-2, the V gene TRBV28; D perhaps matches TRBD1 (6 bases). V was cut by 1 base and J by 7 bases, with 22 bases left in between. The CDR3 length is 17 residues. Germline-derived CDR1 and CDR2 are MDHEN and SYDVKM.

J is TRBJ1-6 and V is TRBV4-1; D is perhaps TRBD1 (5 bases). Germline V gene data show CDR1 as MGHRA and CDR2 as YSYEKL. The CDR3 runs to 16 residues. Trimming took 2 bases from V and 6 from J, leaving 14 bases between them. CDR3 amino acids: CASSQTAGTFNSPLHF. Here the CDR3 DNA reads TGCGCCAGCAGCCAAACTGCAGGGACCTTTAATTCACCCCTCCACTTT.